The entry below describes one T cell receptor (beta chain). These data come from a study of blood T cell repertoires in COVID-19. Study information: Both acute and convalescent COVID-19 samples were obtained from the United States, Italy and Spain.

In the study's own analysis: Reference gene primer amplification yielded estimated nucleated cell counts. Produced via immunoSEQ multiplex PCR; TCRdb's table is partial and in-frame only. V and J calls and clone size are as listed in that table; D and trimming were resolved from the DNA. The table has 200,000 or so clones, approximately 85% seen once; the top ten hold over 9.5%. The CDR3 has 11 amino acids. Germline CDR1 WSHSY, CDR2 SAAADI. Trimming stripped 6 bases from V and 6 bases from J, with 7 bases between. The receptor was isolated from a human donor with active or convalescent COVID-19. The donor label of this sample is uncertain. This chain links TRBV10-2 with TRBJ2-3; no definite D call. Sequencing was carried out using peripheral blood. The CDR3 loop is CASSSSDTQYF. The CDR3 DNA reads TGCGCCAGCAGCAGTAGCGATACGCAGTATTTT.